The 27 T cell receptor beta chains below were found in one sample sequenced in a study of sequential checkpoint blockade in melanoma. Treatment here: randomized to nivolumab then ipilimumab (arm A) or the reverse (arm B). Measured with immunoSEQ multiplex PCR; TCRdb has only the in-frame clones, and not every one. The sample gives 13,000 or so clones, about three quarters of which show up once; around a third is in the top ten. The sample consisted of CD8+ T cells sorted from blood (inferred from file names), taken from a patient given nivolumab and ipilimumab in sequence. These receptor sequences come from a human donor with melanoma.

In this sample, this clone turned up a few times. The rearrangement links TRBV29-1 to TRBJ2-1; 10 bases fit TRBD2. CDR3 length: 17 residues. CDR1 is SQVTM, CDR2 ANQGSEA, per germline. The V segment lost 6 bases and the J segment 0 bases; nucleotides outside the gene matches: 11. The CDR3 sequence: CSVVVAGGVSSYNEQFF. CDR3 in DNA: TGCAGCGTCGTGGTAGCGGGGGGCGTAAGCTCCTACAATGAGCAGTTCTTC.

This chain joins TRBV27 and TRBJ2-1; 11 nucleotides agree with TRBD1. This CDR3 contains 14 residues. The germline V gene has CDR1 MNHEY and CDR2 SMNVEV (reference sequence). V lost 4 bases, J lost 6 bases, and 2 bases stayed unmatched. The CDR3 region has the DNA TGTGCCAGCAGTTCCGGGACAGGGGGCAATGAGCAGTTCTTC. Its translation is CASSSGTGGNEQFF.

The CDR3 here is CASRPQGGSNQPQHF. CDR3 sequence (DNA): TGTGCCAGCAGGCCACAGGGAGGGAGCAATCAGCCCCAGCATTTT. This chain connects TRBV28 to TRBJ1-5; D is perhaps TRBD1 (6 bases). The CDR3 totals 15 residues. From germline, CDR1 is MDHEN and CDR2 SYDVKM. V was clipped by 6 bases and J by 1 base, with 13 bases between them.

This chain links TRBV21-1 with TRBJ1-1; the listed D gene, TRBD1, was not tested against the DNA. TRBV21-1 is classified as a pseudogene. The CDR3 sequence is 15 residues long. The CDR3 loop reads CASSTYRQGATEAFF. CDR3 DNA: TGTGCCAGCAGCACTTATCGACAGGGAGCGACTGAAGCTTTCTTT.

This clone was recorded a few times. The chain links TRBV7-9 to TRBJ2-3; the match to TRBD2 covers 9 bases. CDR1 SEHNR and CDR2 FQNEAQ come from the germline V gene (reference sequence). Trimming removed 3 bases from V and 7 bases from J; junction bases left unmatched: 8. The length of the CDR3 is 15 residues. CDR3 in amino acids: CASSLGIAGDYTQYF. The CDR3 DNA reads TGTGCCAGCAGCTTGGGAATAGCGGGGGATTATACGCAGTATTTT.

This chain joins TRBV9 and TRBJ2-3; TRBD2 might be the D (6 bases). Trimming stripped 4 bases from V and 0 bases from J, with 15 bases between. The CDR3 extends over 16 amino acids. CDR1 is SGDLS, CDR2 YYNGEE, per germline. The CDR3 loop is CASSRFSGPSTDTQYF. CDR3 DNA sequence: TGTGCCAGCAGCAGATTCAGCGGGCCTAGCACAGATACGCAGTATTTT.

DNA for the CDR3: TGTGCCAGCAGCCCCGAGGGGAGCGGGAGCGCAGATACGCAGTATTTT. Translation: CASSPEGSGSADTQYF. The J gene is TRBJ2-3, the V gene TRBV9, with 8 bases identical to TRBD2. V gave up 4 bases and J gave up 4 bases; unmatched junction bases: 11. The CDR3 runs 16 residues. In germline, CDR1 is SGDLS, CDR2 YYNGEE.

Only a few counts were recorded for this clone. The CDR3 region is CASSLVAPGGGTEAFF. CDR3 DNA: TGTGCCAGCAGTTTAGTCGCGCCAGGGGGTGGAACTGAAGCTTTCTTT. The rearrangement uses TRBV27 and TRBJ1-1, with TRBD1 matching over 7 bases. The length of the CDR3 is 16 residues. The germline gives CDR1 MNHEY, CDR2 SMNVEV (reference sequence). Trimming removed 2 bases from V and 5 bases from J; junction bases left unmatched: 11.

This clone was picked up a small number of times. The chain couples TRBV7-9 to TRBJ1-2; no firm D call. Germline assignment: CDR1 SEHNR and CDR2 FQNEAQ (reference sequence). The CDR3 extends over 12 amino acids. The germline V and J ends were trimmed by 5 bases and 6 bases, with 10 bases remaining between them. DNA of the CDR3: TGTGCCAGCAGCCTCGGTGTCGATGGCTACACCTTC. Translating it yields CASSLGVDGYTF.

This clone has more than one count but fewer than ten. The chain couples TRBV7-3 to TRBJ2-7; 12 bases agree with TRBD2. V lost 5 bases and J lost 4; bases outside the gene matches: 12. The CDR3 loop spans 17 amino acids. Germline V gene lookup returns CDR1 SGHTA and CDR2 FQGTGA. CDR3 protein: CASSQDETTSGGYEQYF. The CDR3 nucleotides read TGTGCCAGCAGCCAAGATGAAACCACTAGCGGGGGGTACGAGCAGTACTTC.

Comment on this clone: This CDR3 is also generated by other DNA sequences in the sample. V and J are TRBV30 and TRBJ2-7; 7 nucleotides line up with TRBD1. The CDR3 sequence is 11 residues long. The trim removed 5 bases at V and 3 bases at J, leaving 1 base unmatched. Germline CDR1 GTSNPN, CDR2 SVGIG (reference sequence). The CDR3 here is CAWRQGYEQYF. The CDR3 DNA reads TGTGCCTGGCGACAGGGCTACGAGCAGTACTTC.

This clone has only one observation. The V gene is TRBV7-8, the J gene TRBJ1-4, with 7 bases matching TRBD1. Looked up from germline, CDR1 is SGHVS and CDR2 is FQNEAQ. CDR3 size: 14 residues. Trimming removed 5 bases from V and 4 bases from J; junction bases left unmatched: 4. The CDR3 region is CASSPTGRNEKLFF. The DNA of the CDR3 is TGTGCCAGCAGCCCGACAGGGCGTAATGAAAAACTGTTTTTT.

The chain employs TRBV19 and TRBJ2-7; 12 positions match TRBD2. V trimming: 6 bases; J trimming: 2 bases; junction bases outside the gene matches: 2. This CDR3 spans 14 amino acids. CDR1 and CDR2 (germline): LNHDA, SQIVND (reference sequence). CDR3 sequence: CASRASGRAYEQYF. In DNA, the CDR3 is TGTGCCAGTAGAGCTAGCGGGAGGGCCTACGAGCAGTACTTC.

The chain is built from TRBV4-3 and TRBJ2-2, with 7 bases lining up with TRBD2. V was pared by 1 base and J by 0 bases, with 2 bases of the junction left unmatched. The CDR3 sequence is 16 residues long. Looked up from germline, CDR1 is LGHNA and CDR2 is YSLEER. CDR3 region: CASSQGLAANTGELFF. The CDR3 coding sequence is TGCGCCAGCAGCCAAGGTCTAGCGGCGAACACCGGGGAGCTGTTTTTT.

The rearrangement links TRBV29-1 to TRBJ2-7; TRBD2 agrees at 9 bases. Trimming removed 4 bases from V and 2 bases from J; junction bases left unmatched: 3. CDR1 is SQVTM, CDR2 ANQGSEA, per germline. The CDR3 spans 13 residues. This CDR3 reads CSVASGRTYEQYF. The CDR3 nucleotides are TGCAGCGTTGCCAGCGGGAGGACCTACGAGCAGTACTTC.

This sequence joins TRBV27 and TRBJ1-4; TRBD1 matches at 8 bases. In germline, CDR1 is MNHEY, CDR2 SMNVEV (reference sequence). The CDR3 sequence is 16 residues long. The trim removed 7 bases at V and 4 bases at J, leaving 11 bases unmatched. Here the CDR3 reads CASTPTGEAGNEKLFF. As DNA, the CDR3 is TGTGCCAGCACCCCGACAGGGGAGGCTGGTAATGAAAAACTGTTTTTT.

The chain is built from TRBV11-2 and TRBJ2-7; D not resolved. The CDR3 length is 13 residues. V dropped 1 base and J dropped 5 bases, with 9 bases sitting between them. The V gene's germline CDR1 is SGHAT and CDR2 FQNNGV. CDR3 protein: CASSLGVLDEQYF. The CDR3 nucleotides read TGTGCCAGCAGCTTAGGAGTATTGGACGAGCAGTACTTC.

V and J are TRBV5-1 and TRBJ2-7; the match to TRBD2 covers 8 bases. Germline V gene data show CDR1 as SGHRS and CDR2 as YFSETQ. This CDR3 is 18 amino acids long. Unmatched junction bases numbered 15, after V lost 3 bases and J lost 1 base. The CDR3 bases are TGCGCCAGCAGCTCGACCGGACTAGCTGATATAATTTCCTACGAGCAGTACTTC. Translated, it gives CASSSTGLADIISYEQYF.

This clone has only a few counts. The chain uses TRBV9 and TRBJ2-2; D is perhaps TRBD1 (5 bases). Trimming removed 4 bases at V and 3 bases at J, with 13 bases between. Looked up from germline, CDR1 is SGDLS and CDR2 is YYNGEE. This CDR3 is built from 15 residues. Here the CDR3 DNA reads TGTGCCAGCAGCCCCCCCCAGGGATACACCGGGGAGCTGTTTTTT. Protein: CASSPPQGYTGELFF.

CDR3 loop: CASTRGQPTDTQYF. As DNA, the CDR3 is TGTGCCAGCACCAGGGGGCAACCCACAGATACGCAGTATTTT. The rearrangement joins TRBV9 to TRBJ2-3, with TRBD1 matching 8 bases. Germline assignment: CDR1 SGDLS and CDR2 YYNGEE. Trimming took 6 bases from V and 2 from J; bases not matched to a gene: 5. The CDR3 runs to 14 residues.

This clone was observed a handful of times. The junction shows a germline mismatch at one end, possibly a read error. Other DNA sequences in the same sample also yield this CDR3. CDR3 loop: CASSQVLALNTEAFF. As DNA, the CDR3 is TGTGCCAGCAGCCAAGTTCTGGCCTTAAACACTGAAGCTTTCTTT. The V and J genes are TRBV4-1 and TRBJ1-1; D is ambiguous. The CDR3 contains 15 residues. Germline CDR1 reads MGHRA; CDR2 reads YSYEKL.

This chain joins TRBV27 and TRBJ2-7; a weak D match, TRBD1 (5 bases). This CDR3 is 14 amino acids long. Germline CDR1 is MNHEY and CDR2 is SMNVEV (reference sequence). The ends were cut back, 3 bases at V and 2 bases at J, with 11 bases in the middle. DNA for the CDR3: TGTGCCAGCAGTTTTAGGGGAACCCCCTACGAGCAGTACTTC. Protein product: CASSFRGTPYEQYF.

This chain connects TRBV5-6 to TRBJ1-6, with D perhaps matching TRBD1 (6 bases). This CDR3 region has 16 residues. Germline CDR1 reads SGHDT; CDR2 reads YYEEEE. V was cut by 4 bases and J by 10 bases, with 21 bases left in between. CDR3 loop: CASSPEPTGLNSPLHF. The CDR3 nucleotides read TGTGCCAGCAGCCCGGAACCCACAGGGTTAAACTCACCCCTCCACTTT.

As for this clone: Other DNA variants within this sample encode the same CDR3. The V and J genes are TRBV6-5 and TRBJ2-5; D gene ambiguous. V lost 1 base to trimming and J lost 0 bases, with 6 bases between them. Germline CDR1 is MNHEY and CDR2 is SVGAGI. This CDR3 is 14 amino acids long. The CDR3 bases are TGTGCCAGCAGTTACTTCGCGGACCAAGAGACCCAGTACTTC. This encodes CASSYFADQETQYF.

The chain couples TRBV7-9 to TRBJ2-6; D gene uncertain. CDR1 SEHNR and CDR2 FQNEAQ come from the germline V gene (reference sequence). V was shortened by 6 bases and J by 0 bases, with 9 bases between the two germline ends. The CDR3 contains 15 residues. This CDR3 reads CASSPIFSGANVLTF. CDR3 DNA sequence: TGTGCCAGCAGTCCTATCTTCTCTGGGGCCAACGTCCTGACTTTC.

A single count supports this clone. Relative to the germline gene, one junction end is altered; a read error may explain this. The chain recombines TRBV6-1 with TRBJ1-2; 7 positions agree with TRBD1. This CDR3 spans 16 amino acids. From germline, CDR1 is MNHNS and CDR2 SASEGT. CDR3 loop: CASSQAGGRGIHGYTF. The DNA of the CDR3 is TGTGCCAGCAGTCAAGCAGGGGGAAGGGGTATTCATGGCTACACCTTC.

This chain uses TRBV14 with TRBJ2-7; 8 bases fit TRBD1. The CDR3 length is 14 residues. J was trimmed by 1 base and V by 4 bases; bases with no gene match: 3. Germline V gene sequence: CDR1 SGHDN, CDR2 FVKESK. CDR3 in amino acids: CASSRRTGSYEQYF. The CDR3 DNA sequence: TGTGCCAGCAGCCGGAGGACAGGGTCCTACGAGCAGTACTTC.